This T cell receptor beta chain was recovered during a study of blood T cells in healthy people across ages. Using a J-beta primer mix together with a sample-barcoded 5' primer, a second PCR was run for roughly 7 to 11 cycles. Each cDNA molecule was tagged by a template-switch adaptor with 12 random nucleotides. A minimum of 2.5 million CDR3-containing paired-end reads was obtained for each sample. Via MiXCR, TCRdb re-called the 5' RACE reads, giving one row per CDR3 protein. The table records 1.5 million to 2 million distinct CDR3 sequences, under 30% of them present only once. This clonotype has a count of ten or more. Its target is unknown. Overall study results and limits: Correlation between TCR beta diversity and naive T cell percentage was strong.

This TCR was sampled from a woman in her twenties or thirties in good health. Sequenced sample: blood.

The CDR3 nucleotides read TGTGCCAGCAGTTACGACGACTCCCAGGGGCAGTACTTC. The encoded protein is CASSYDDSQGQYF. The chain couples TRBV6-6 to TRBJ2-7; a possible D gene is TRBD1 (5 bases). This CDR3 has 13 amino acids. Trimming removed 2 bases at V and 9 bases at J, with 14 bases between. CDR1 is MNHNY, CDR2 SVGAGI, per germline (reference sequence).